These 23 T cell receptor beta chains share one sample of origin, sequenced in a study of human T cells and chemical hapten exposure (dated by TCRdb to 2020 to 2023). The time point label, read with the paper, signifies: patch test 3, about 24 weeks after DPC sensitization. Taken with the paper, the label for treatment or condition translates to: therapeutic diphenylcyclopropenone sensitization with weekly scalp DPC. Library construction relied on RACE. Reads for this sample came from a NextSeq 500. The public sequencing data were trimmed at Q25 with fastp and processed into clonotypes with MiXCR by TCRdb, which kept only in-frame beta chains. A single entry per CDR3 protein holds the most common genes and DNA from its merged rows. This sample comprises approximately 90,000 distinct CDR3 sequences, roughly a quarter of them detected only once. The ten largest clones take up approximately 10% of the sample.

Specimen: whole blood, collected in connection with sensitization to the hapten diphenylcyclopropenone (DPC). The receptors derive from a man aged 35-49 years with alopecia areata. Some clones in this sample may be carry-over from other donors' samples.

The chain carries TRBV24-1 and TRBJ2-3, with 10 bases identical to TRBD1. Germline V gene sequence: CDR1 KGHDR, CDR2 SFDVKD. CDR3 size: 15 residues. The trim removed 5 bases at V and 1 base at J, leaving 2 bases unmatched. The CDR3 protein is CATSGGQGRTDTQYF. The CDR3 DNA is TGTGCCACCAGTGGGGGACAGGGGCGCACAGATACGCAGTATTTT.

A few counts support this clonotype. The rearrangement joins TRBV7-9 to TRBJ2-5; D unclear. V lost 6 bases to trimming and J lost 0 bases, with 8 bases between them. This CDR3 comprises 13 residues. Germline CDR1 SEHNR, CDR2 FQNEAQ (reference sequence). The CDR3 sequence is CASRMGYQETQYF. CDR3 coding DNA: TGTGCCAGCAGGATGGGGTACCAAGAGACCCAGTACTTC. Full variable domain (remainder filled in from reference TRBV7-9 and TRBJ2-5): DTGVSQNPRHKITKRGQNVTFRCDPISEHNRLYWYRQTLGQGPEFLTYFQNEAQLEKSRLLSDRFSAERPKGSFSTLEIQRTEQGDSAMYLCASRMGYQETQYFGPGTRLLVL.

This chain joins TRBV3-1 and TRBJ2-2; 7 nucleotides line up with TRBD2. This CDR3 region has 14 residues. The germline CDR1 and CDR2 sequences are LGHDT and YNNKEL (reference sequence). Germline trimming cut 4 bases from V and 7 bases from J; bases unmatched to any gene: 6. CDR3 loop: CASSLGTTRGELFF. The CDR3 bases are TGTGCCAGCAGCCTTGGGACTACCCGCGGGGAGCTGTTTTTT.

The J gene is TRBJ2-3, the V gene TRBV7-2; D possibly corresponds to TRBD2 (7 bases). V was cut by 1 base and J by 3 bases, with 14 bases left in between. Germline V gene sequence: CDR1 SGHTA, CDR2 FQGNSA. The CDR3 is made up of 16 amino acids. For the CDR3, the DNA is TGTGCCAGCAGCTTAGGTCGGGGGGCAAGAACAGATACGCAGTATTTT. This sequence encodes CASSLGRGARTDTQYF.

This chain uses TRBV28 with TRBJ2-1; TRBD1 agrees at 8 bases. The CDR3 is made up of 16 amino acids. Looked up from germline, CDR1 is MDHEN and CDR2 is SYDVKM. J lost 0 bases, V lost 3 bases, and 4 bases had no gene match. CDR3 loop: CASSFTGGPSYNEQFF. Written as DNA, the CDR3 is TGTGCCAGCAGTTTTACAGGGGGTCCCTCCTACAATGAGCAGTTCTTC.

This chain uses TRBV4-3 with TRBJ2-3, with a weak D call TRBD2 (6 bases). This CDR3 region has 15 residues. The V end was cut by 5 bases, the J end by 2 bases, with 14 bases between. Germline V gene sequence: CDR1 LGHNA, CDR2 YSLEER. CDR3 protein: CASSLVQRATDTQYF. Here the CDR3 DNA reads TGCGCCAGCAGCTTAGTCCAGCGGGCCACAGATACGCAGTATTTT.

The chain is built from TRBV28 and TRBJ2-7, with a tentative D call TRBD2 (5 bases). The V gene's germline CDR1 is MDHEN and CDR2 SYDVKM. The CDR3 covers 14 residues. The V end was cut by 3 bases, the J end by 3 bases, with 12 bases between. The chain's CDR3 is CASSLASLIYEQYF. As DNA, the CDR3 is TGTGCCAGCAGTTTGGCTAGCCTAATCTACGAGCAGTACTTC.

The chain joins TRBV7-2 to TRBJ1-1; D is ambiguous. CDR3 length: 16 residues. Trimming removed 1 base at V and 3 bases at J, with 15 bases between. Germline-derived CDR1 and CDR2 are SGHTA and FQGNSA. CDR3 protein: CASSLVGGARDTEAFF. The CDR3 DNA follows: TGTGCCAGCAGCTTAGTAGGTGGAGCAAGAGACACTGAAGCTTTCTTT. Based on the CDR3 plus reference TRBV7-2 and TRBJ1-1, the full variable domain is GAGVSQSPSNKVTEKGKDVELRCDPISGHTALYWYRQSLGQGLEFLIYFQGNSAPDKSGLPSDRFSAERTGGSVSTLTIQRTQQEDSAVYLCASSLVGGARDTEAFFGQGTRLTVV.

V and J are TRBV5-6 and TRBJ1-6, with a possible D match to TRBD1 (6 bases). CDR1 is SGHDT and CDR2 is YYEEEE in the germline V gene. The CDR3 runs 17 residues. Trimming stripped 4 bases from V and 8 bases from J, with 22 bases between. The CDR3 protein is CASSPWGRGGRHSPLHF. For the CDR3, the DNA is TGTGCCAGCAGCCCCTGGGGCAGGGGCGGTCGACATTCACCCCTCCACTTT.

This clonotype turned up a few times. The chain links TRBV11-2 to TRBJ2-7; the match to TRBD1 covers 7 bases. The CDR3 extends over 13 amino acids. After removal of 4 bases from V and 5 bases from J, the junction contained 5 bases not matched to a gene. Germline V gene sequence: CDR1 SGHAT, CDR2 FQNNGV. In nucleotides, the CDR3 is TGTGCCAGCAGCTCAGGGACAGCCAACGAGCAGTACTTC. Translation gives CASSSGTANEQYF.

This clonotype was recorded a few times. This chain connects TRBV6-6 to TRBJ2-3; possible D gene TRBD1, 5 bases. The CDR3 length is 17 residues. CDR1 MNHNY and CDR2 SVGAGI come from the germline V gene (reference sequence). V lost 0 bases to trimming and J lost 1 base, with 14 bases between them. The CDR3 spells CASSYSQGRLGTDTQYF. CDR3 nucleotide sequence: TGTGCCAGCAGTTACTCTCAGGGCAGGTTAGGCACAGATACGCAGTATTTT.

The chain carries TRBV28 and TRBJ2-4; the D gene could be TRBD1 or TRBD2 (6 bases each). The germline CDR1 and CDR2 sequences are MDHEN and SYDVKM. This CDR3 comprises 15 residues. The V end was cut by 2 bases, the J end by 1 base, with 9 bases between. The CDR3 sequence: CASSLQGGAKNIQYF. CDR3 nucleotides: TGTGCCAGCAGTTTACAAGGGGGGGCCAAAAACATTCAGTACTTC.

This clonotype was observed a single time. The rearrangement joins TRBV4-1 to TRBJ2-7, with 12 bases aligning to TRBD2. Germline V CDR1 and CDR2: MGHRA, YSYEKL. The CDR3 consists of 15 residues. V shed 3 bases and J 5 bases; nucleotides not matched to a gene: 5. CDR3 nucleotide sequence: TGCGCCAGCAGCCATCCGACTAGCGGGAGTCACGAGCAGTACTTC. This translates into CASSHPTSGSHEQYF.

The chain has TRBV12-3 or TRBV12-4 and TRBJ2-2; tentatively, D is TRBD1 (5 bases). V lost 5 bases, J lost 0 bases, and 16 bases lay in between. The CDR3 spans 17 residues. For the CDR3, the DNA is TGTGCCAGCAGTAACCCCTGGGGCGAGGCGAACACCGGGGAGCTGTTTTTT. Translated, it gives CASSNPWGEANTGELFF.

V usage is TRBV6-1 and J usage is TRBJ2-7; 7 bases line up with TRBD1. Trimming removed 8 bases from V and 2 bases from J; junction bases left unmatched: 6. Germline CDR1 and CDR2: MNHNS and SASEGT. CDR3 length: 13 residues. The CDR3 coding sequence is TGTGCCAGCGGCCGGGACAGAGCCTACGAGCAGTACTTC. Translating gives CASGRDRAYEQYF.

The sample holds a few counts of this clonotype. The chain employs TRBV6-5 and TRBJ2-3, with 9 bases that match TRBD2. J was trimmed by 6 bases and V by 6 bases; bases with no gene match: 10. From germline, CDR1 is MNHEY and CDR2 SVGAGI. The CDR3 is made up of 15 amino acids. CDR3 sequence (DNA): TGTGCCAGCAGCCACGCTGGGACTAGCTGGGATACGCAGTATTTT. Residues: CASSHAGTSWDTQYF.

This clonotype came up a few times. The chain recombines TRBV7-2 with TRBJ2-7; no clear D. This CDR3 is built from 14 residues. Trimming pared 1 base from V and 3 bases from J, leaving 10 bases between. Germline V lookup: CDR1 SGHTA, CDR2 FQGNSA. CDR3 bases: TGTGCCAGCAGCTTAGGATCCCCGGGCTACGAGCAGTACTTC. Amino acids: CASSLGSPGYEQYF.

V usage is TRBV27 and J usage is TRBJ1-1; D not certain. CDR1 and CDR2 (germline): MNHEY, SMNVEV (reference sequence). V gave up 5 bases and J gave up 6 bases, with 13 bases separating them. The CDR3 contains 13 residues. The DNA of the CDR3 is TGTGCCAGCAGTCTAACCCGACGGGCTGAAGCTTTCTTT. Translation gives CASSLTRRAEAFF.

The genes are TRBV20-1 and TRBJ2-7; D not resolved. Germline V gene lookup returns CDR1 DFQATT and CDR2 SNEGSKA (reference sequence). V was pared by 6 bases and J by 0 bases, with 12 bases between. This CDR3 has 13 residues. The CDR3 DNA follows: TGCAGTGCCCGGGCCCAGAGCTCCTACGAGCAGTACTTC. This codes for CSARAQSSYEQYF.

This clonotype was counted between two and nine times. This chain connects TRBV2 to TRBJ2-3; 8 positions match TRBD2. V lost 6 bases, J lost 5 bases, and 4 bases stayed unmatched. CDR3 length: 13 residues. CDR1 and CDR2 (germline): SNHLY, FYNNEI. CDR3 sequence reads: CASSKREIDTQYF. The DNA of the CDR3 is TGTGCCAGCAGCAAGCGGGAGATAGATACGCAGTATTTT.

This chain connects TRBV10-3 to TRBJ2-3, with D tentatively TRBD1 (6 bases). V was clipped by 2 bases and J by 2 bases, with 8 bases between them. The CDR3 is 14 residues long. CDR1 and CDR2 (germline): ENHRY, SYGVKD. The CDR3 reads CAISETGSTDTQYF. The CDR3 DNA reads as TGTGCCATCAGTGAGACAGGGTCCACAGATACGCAGTATTTT.

This clonotype occurred a few times. The gene calls are TRBV7-9 and TRBJ2-5, with D possibly being TRBD2 (5 bases). Germline V CDR1 and CDR2: SEHNR, FQNEAQ (reference sequence). The ends were cut back, 5 bases at V and 5 bases at J, with 15 bases in the middle. This CDR3 region has 14 residues. CDR3 coding DNA: TGTGCCAGCAGCCCCGGAAGTGGCGGGGAGACCCAGTACTTC. Translating gives CASSPGSGGETQYF.

The rearrangement joins TRBV5-1 to TRBJ2-1, with D tentatively TRBD2 (6 bases). This CDR3 spans 14 amino acids. The ends were cut back, 4 bases at V and 9 bases at J, with 17 bases in the middle. CDR1 and CDR2 from the germline V gene are SGHRS and YFSETQ. The CDR3 loop reads CASSPGDAGGEQFF. DNA of the CDR3: TGCGCCAGCAGCCCCGGAGATGCCGGGGGTGAGCAGTTCTTC.